These 18 T cell receptor beta chains share one sample of origin, sequenced in a study of Ad26.COV2.S vaccination and SARS-CoV-2 variants. The treatment denotes: some 19 received Ad26.COV2.S at low or high dose, single or two shots; about five received placebo; per-sample allocation not given. Specimen acquisition occurred on day 63 following the initial vaccine or placebo injection. Method: immunoSEQ multiplex PCR; TCRdb's copy keeps in-frame clones and lacks some. The table records roughly 350,000 clones, 65% to 90% of them present only once. The sequences come from peripheral blood, collected in a trial of Ad26.COV2.S vaccine versus placebo. All receptors derive from a person aged 18-60 years who received the Ad26.COV2.S COVID-19 vaccine or a placebo.

The V call is TRBV9, the J call TRBJ1-3; D is unclear. Germline lookup yields CDR1 SGDLS and CDR2 YYNGEE. V was shortened by 0 bases and J by 0 bases, with 10 bases between the two germline ends. The CDR3 is made up of 16 amino acids. CDR3 in DNA: TGTGCCAGCAGCGTAGACCTCAGGAGCTCTGGAAACACCATATATTTT. Translating it yields CASSVDLRSSGNTIYF.

The V call is TRBV27, the J call TRBJ2-7, with no clear D. Germline loops: CDR1 MNHEY, CDR2 SMNVEV (reference sequence). This CDR3 comprises 13 residues. The V end was cut by 5 bases, the J end by 4 bases, with 12 bases between. The CDR3 sequence is CASSIQLQYEQYF. In nucleotides, the CDR3 is TGTGCCAGCAGTATACAGCTACAGTACGAGCAGTACTTC.

The CDR3 reads CSAQGVDQPQHF. In DNA form, the CDR3 reads TGCAGCGCGCAGGGTGTGGATCAGCCCCAGCATTTT. The V call is TRBV29-1, the J call TRBJ1-5, with D perhaps matching TRBD1 (5 bases). Trimming took off 7 bases at V and 5 bases at J, with 12 bases between the two ends. The germline gives CDR1 SQVTM, CDR2 ANQGSEA. The CDR3 contains 12 residues. The full variable domain, in which reference TRBV29-1 and TRBJ1-5 provide the parts outside the CDR3, is SAVISQKPSRDICQRGTSLTIQCQVDSQVTMMFWYRQQPGQSLTLIATANQGSEATYESGFVIDKFPISRPNLTFSTLTVSNMSPEDSSIYLCSAQGVDQPQHFGDGTRLSIL.

This clone was counted between two and nine times. This chain uses TRBV7-8 with TRBJ2-7, with D maybe TRBD1 (5 bases). Trimming pared 1 base from V and 7 bases from J, leaving 26 bases between. Germline V gives CDR1 SGHVS, CDR2 FQNEAQ. The CDR3 runs to 18 residues. Here the CDR3 reads CASSLGPWIGQQVGEQYF. The CDR3 region has the DNA TGTGCCAGCAGCTTAGGGCCTTGGATTGGACAACAAGTAGGGGAGCAGTACTTC.

This sequence joins TRBV27 and TRBJ1-4; D is uncertain. Trimming shortened V by 5 bases and J by 6 bases, and 10 bases separated the two germline ends. This CDR3 is built from 13 residues. Germline V CDR1 and CDR2: MNHEY, SMNVEV (reference sequence). DNA for the CDR3: TGTGCCAGCAGTACGCGGCGAGATGAAAAACTGTTTTTT. Amino acid sequence: CASSTRRDEKLFF. Full variable domain (remainder filled in from reference TRBV27 and TRBJ1-4): EAQVTQNPRYLITVTGKKLTVTCSQNMNHEYMSWYRQDPGLGLRQIYYSMNVEVTDKGDVPEGYKVSRKEKRNFPLILESPSPNQTSLYFCASSTRRDEKLFFGSGTQLSVL.

The chain uses TRBV20-1 and TRBJ2-7; D gene ambiguous. V was pared by 3 bases and J by 6 bases, with 12 bases between. This CDR3 region has 12 residues. Germline loops: CDR1 DFQATT, CDR2 SNEGSKA (reference sequence). The DNA of the CDR3 is TGCAGTGCTAGTAGTCCTAGATCCGAGCAGTACTTC. This codes for CSASSPRSEQYF.

This chain joins TRBV7-2 and TRBJ1-2; D is unresolved. Germline-derived CDR1 and CDR2 are SGHTA and FQGNSA. The germline V and J ends were trimmed by 0 bases and 5 bases, with 7 bases remaining between them. There are 13 residues in the CDR3. CDR3 DNA: TGTGCCAGCAGCTTAGCGCGGAGTTATGGCTACACCTTC. As protein: CASSLARSYGYTF. The full variable domain, completed using reference TRBV7-2 and TRBJ1-2, is GAGVSQSPSNKVTEKGKDVELRCDPISGHTALYWYRQSLGQGLEFLIYFQGNSAPDKSGLPSDRFSAERTGGSVSTLTIQRTQQEDSAVYLCASSLARSYGYTFGSGTRLTVV.

This clone turned up a few times. The V call is TRBV30, the J call TRBJ2-1, with D unclear. There are 14 residues in the CDR3. Germline CDR1 and CDR2: GTSNPN and SVGIG (reference sequence). Between the trimmed V and J ends, which lost 5 bases and 1 base, there was a span of 12 bases. The DNA for the CDR3 is TGTGCCTGGGATCCGGGTCTGTCCTACAATGAGCAGTTCTTC. Translation: CAWDPGLSYNEQFF.

This sequence joins TRBV28 and TRBJ2-7; 8 bases map to TRBD1. The CDR3 length is 13 residues. The germline V gene has CDR1 MDHEN and CDR2 SYDVKM. Trimming at V came to 7 bases and at J to 5 bases, leaving 7 bases not matched to a gene. The CDR3 reads CASIGQGYNEQYF. The CDR3 nucleotides read TGTGCCAGCATAGGACAGGGTTATAACGAGCAGTACTTC.

V gene TRBV7-9 combines with J gene TRBJ2-7; 10 bases are shared with TRBD1. Germline V gene data show CDR1 as SEHNR and CDR2 as FQNEAQ (reference sequence). V lost 7 bases, J lost 6 bases, and 9 bases stayed unmatched. The CDR3 length is 14 residues. The CDR3 coding sequence is TGTGCCAGCACCTCGACAGGGGGCGAGGGCGAGCAGTACTTC. Its translation: CASTSTGGEGEQYF.

V usage is TRBV13 and J usage is TRBJ1-5, with a possible D match to TRBD1 (5 bases). V lost 5 bases and J lost 0, with 8 bases in between. Germline lookup yields CDR1 PRHDT and CDR2 FYEKMQ (reference sequence). There are 14 residues in the CDR3. CDR3 in amino acids: CASSLGGSNQPQHF. The CDR3 DNA follows: TGTGCCAGCAGCCTCGGGGGTAGCAATCAGCCCCAGCATTTT.

The chain recombines TRBV2 with TRBJ2-5, with unresolved D. The CDR3 has 15 residues. Trimming took off 5 bases at V and 1 base at J, with 14 bases between the two ends. The germline V gene has CDR1 SNHLY and CDR2 FYNNEI. The CDR3 loop is CASSKNPWGQETQYF. The CDR3 DNA sequence: TGTGCCAGCAGTAAGAATCCCTGGGGCCAAGAGACCCAGTACTTC.

The V and J genes are TRBV28 and TRBJ1-2, with D tentatively TRBD1 (5 bases). CDR3 size: 12 residues. The V gene lost 2 bases and the J gene lost 8 bases, with 9 bases spanning the gap. CDR1 and CDR2 (germline): MDHEN, SYDVKM. The CDR3 loop is CASSLAGAGYTF. As DNA, the CDR3 is TGTGCCAGCAGTTTAGCCGGGGCCGGCTACACCTTC.

This clone was observed a single time. The rearrangement links TRBV7-2 to TRBJ2-1; TRBD1 matches 10 bases. V lost 0 bases and J lost 7; bases outside the gene matches: 12. CDR1 is SGHTA and CDR2 is FQGNSA in the germline V gene. The CDR3 covers 18 residues. As DNA, the CDR3 is TGTGCCAGCAGCTTAGCCCTTATTGGGACAGGGGTTCGGAATGAGCAGTTCTTC. This sequence encodes CASSLALIGTGVRNEQFF.

This clone appeared a single time. The V and J genes are TRBV11-1 and TRBJ2-3; D assignment may be TRBD1 or TRBD2 (5 bases each). The CDR3 has 15 residues. Germline CDR1 SGHAT, CDR2 FQDESV (reference sequence). V shed 1 base and J shed 0 bases, with 8 bases lying between them. The CDR3 spells CASSLVWGSTDTQYF. CDR3 DNA sequence: TGTGCCAGCAGCTTAGTGTGGGGGAGCACAGATACGCAGTATTTT.

This clone was observed once. The J gene is TRBJ1-4, the V gene TRBV5-1; 10 bases match TRBD1. CDR3 size: 16 residues. Trimming removed 2 bases from V and 4 bases from J; junction bases left unmatched: 5. CDR1 SGHRS and CDR2 YFSETQ come from the germline V gene. The CDR3 protein is CASSFDRGQVNEKLFF. CDR3 coding DNA: TGCGCCAGCAGCTTTGACAGGGGGCAAGTTAATGAAAAACTGTTTTTT.

This clone was observed at least ten times. This chain uses TRBV5-1 with TRBJ1-2; D remains ambiguous. Germline V lookup: CDR1 SGHRS, CDR2 YFSETQ. V lost 6 bases, J lost 1 base, and 16 bases lay in between. The CDR3 is made up of 15 amino acids. CDR3 amino acids: CASTPSDFRNYGYTF. The CDR3 nucleotides are TGCGCCAGCACCCCCTCGGACTTCCGTAACTATGGCTACACCTTC.

This clone occurred once. This chain links TRBV5-5 with TRBJ2-3; D not resolved. The germline V gene has CDR1 SGHKS and CDR2 YYEKEE (reference sequence). CDR3 size: 12 residues. V was clipped by 2 bases and J by 4 bases, with 5 bases between them. CDR3 loop: CASSFEADTQYF. CDR3 in DNA: TGTGCCAGCAGCTTTGAGGCAGATACGCAGTATTTT.